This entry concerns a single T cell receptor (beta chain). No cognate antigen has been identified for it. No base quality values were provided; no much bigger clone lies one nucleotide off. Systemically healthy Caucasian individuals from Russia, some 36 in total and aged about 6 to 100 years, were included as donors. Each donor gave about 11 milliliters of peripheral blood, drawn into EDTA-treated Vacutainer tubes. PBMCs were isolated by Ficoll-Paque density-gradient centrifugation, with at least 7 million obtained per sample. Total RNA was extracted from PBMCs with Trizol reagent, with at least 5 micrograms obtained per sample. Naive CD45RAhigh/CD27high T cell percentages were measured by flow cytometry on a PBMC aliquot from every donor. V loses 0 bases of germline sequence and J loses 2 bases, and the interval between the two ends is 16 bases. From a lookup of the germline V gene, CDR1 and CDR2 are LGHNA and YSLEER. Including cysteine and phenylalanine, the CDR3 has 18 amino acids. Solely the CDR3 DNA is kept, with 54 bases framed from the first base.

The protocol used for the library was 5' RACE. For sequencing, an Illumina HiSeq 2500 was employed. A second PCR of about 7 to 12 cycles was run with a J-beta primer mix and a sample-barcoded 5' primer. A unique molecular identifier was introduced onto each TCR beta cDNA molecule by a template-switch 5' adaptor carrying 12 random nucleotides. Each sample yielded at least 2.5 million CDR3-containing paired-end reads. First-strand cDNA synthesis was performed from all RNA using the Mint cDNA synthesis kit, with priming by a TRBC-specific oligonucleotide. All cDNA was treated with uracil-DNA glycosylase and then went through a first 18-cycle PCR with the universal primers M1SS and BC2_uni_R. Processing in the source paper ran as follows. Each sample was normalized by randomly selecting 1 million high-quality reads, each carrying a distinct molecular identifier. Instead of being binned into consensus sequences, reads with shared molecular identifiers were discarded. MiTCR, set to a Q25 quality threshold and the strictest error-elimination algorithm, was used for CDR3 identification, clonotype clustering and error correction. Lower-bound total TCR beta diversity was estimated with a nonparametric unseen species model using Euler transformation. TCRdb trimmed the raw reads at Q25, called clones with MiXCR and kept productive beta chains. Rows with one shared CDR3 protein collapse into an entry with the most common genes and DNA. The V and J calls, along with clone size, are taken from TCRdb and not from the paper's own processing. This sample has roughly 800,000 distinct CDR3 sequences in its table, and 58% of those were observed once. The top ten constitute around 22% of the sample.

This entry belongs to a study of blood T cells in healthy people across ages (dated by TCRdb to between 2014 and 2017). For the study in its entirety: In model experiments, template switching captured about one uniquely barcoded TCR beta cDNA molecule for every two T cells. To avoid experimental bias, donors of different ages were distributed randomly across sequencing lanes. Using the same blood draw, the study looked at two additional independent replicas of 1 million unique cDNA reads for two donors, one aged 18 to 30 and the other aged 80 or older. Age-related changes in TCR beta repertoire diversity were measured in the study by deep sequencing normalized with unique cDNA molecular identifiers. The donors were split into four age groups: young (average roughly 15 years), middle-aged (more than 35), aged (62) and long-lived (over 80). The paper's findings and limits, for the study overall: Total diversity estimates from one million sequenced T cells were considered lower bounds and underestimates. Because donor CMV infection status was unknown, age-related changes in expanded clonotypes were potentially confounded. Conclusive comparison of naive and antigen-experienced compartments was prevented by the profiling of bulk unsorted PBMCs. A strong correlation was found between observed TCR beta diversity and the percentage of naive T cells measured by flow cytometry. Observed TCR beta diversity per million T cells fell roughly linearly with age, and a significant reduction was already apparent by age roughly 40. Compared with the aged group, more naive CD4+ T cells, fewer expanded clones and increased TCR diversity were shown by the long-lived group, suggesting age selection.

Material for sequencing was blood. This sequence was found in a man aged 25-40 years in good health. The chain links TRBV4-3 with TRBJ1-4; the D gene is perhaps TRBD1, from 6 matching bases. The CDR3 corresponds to CASSQDVIWGATNEKLFF. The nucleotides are TGCGCCAGCAGCCAAGATGTTATATGGGGGGCCACTAATGAAAAACTGTTTTTT.